What follows describes a single TCR beta chain. The CDR3 consists of 16 residues. Germline V CDR1 and CDR2: LGHNA, YNFKEQ. V shed 0 bases, J shed 6 bases, and the junction held 4 bases outside the gene matches. The data derive from a study of CD8 T cells in Susac syndrome. Age- and sex-matched healthy donors served as the control group. It was with random hexamers that roughly 0.45 to 1 ug RNA was reverse transcribed. The method of amplification for TCR beta CDR3 was immunoSEQ multiplex PCR, covering 54 Vbeta and 13 Jbeta. TCRdb reanalysed the immunoSEQ multiplex PCR reads using MiXCR and keeps one entry per CDR3 protein. The sample records 15,000 to 20,000 distinct CDR3 sequences, approximately 95% being singletons.

The material sequenced was CD8+ T cells from PBMCs. This clonotype was obtained from a human donor in good health. The chain joins TRBV4-2 to TRBJ2-1; 11 bases are a match to TRBD2. As DNA, the CDR3 is TGTGCCAGCAGCCAAGAACCCGGACTAGCGGGCAATGAGCAGTTCTTC. Its protein is CASSQEPGLAGNEQFF.